A selection of T cell receptor beta chains follows, all from one sample in a study of control samples from healthy donors and cancer patients. Clones were read by immunoSEQ multiplex PCR, and TCRdb kept only the in-frame ones, dropping some. Of roughly 180,000 clones listed, 85% to 95% were seen once; the top ten hold 1.2% to 1.5%. The sample taken for sequencing was blood. These receptor sequences come from a woman under 30 in good health. CDR3s include the opening cysteine and the closing phenylalanine or tryptophan. A D gene is named only where the DNA matches it firmly. Clone size is stated in some rows and not others, as once, few, many or a class when expanded.

clone size,V gene,D gene,J gene,CDR3 DNA,CDR3 protein
.,TRBV29-1,TRBD1,TRBJ1-4,TGCAGCGTTGAAGGGACAGGGAATGAAAAACTGTTTTTT,CSVEGTGNEKLFF
few,TRBV27,.,TRBJ1-2,TGTGCCAGCAGTACCGTTCGGGGGGAGGGCTACACCTTC,CASSTVRGEGYTF
.,TRBV7-9,TRBD1,TRBJ1-4,TGTGCCAGCAGCCCTCAGACAGGGATAAATGAAAAACTGTTTTTT,CASSPQTGINEKLFF
.,TRBV2,.,TRBJ1-4,TGTGCCAGCAGTGACGGGGGAAACGGGGAAAAACTGTTTTTT,CASSDGGNGEKLFF
.,TRBV11-3,.,TRBJ2-1,TGTGCCAGCAGCTTCTGGGGGCCCTACAATGAGCAGTTCTTC,CASSFWGPYNEQFF
.,TRBV5-5,.,TRBJ1-6,TGTGCCAGCAGCTCAGACCGGATCACCCTCCACTTT,CASSSDRITLHF
.,TRBV6-6,.,TRBJ1-2,TGTGCCACAACGGGGGCCTCTAACTATGGCTACACCTTC,CATTGASNYGYTF
once,TRBV6-2/TRBV6-3,.,TRBJ1-2,TGTGCCAGCAGTAGGGGCCATGGCTACACCTTC,CASSRGHGYTF
.,TRBV7-6,.,TRBJ2-7,TGTGCCAGCAGCTTAGGGGGGGGACAGCTTTCCTACGAGCAGTACTTC,CASSLGGGQLSYEQYF
.,TRBV12-3/TRBV12-4,TRBD1,TRBJ1-1,TGTGCCAGCACACCCGGGACAGTCTCTGAAGCTTTCTTT,CASTPGTVSEAFF
.,TRBV10-3,TRBD2,TRBJ2-7,TGTGCCATCAGTGACCTACTAGCGGGACTCAAGTCCTACGAGCAGTACTTC,CAISDLLAGLKSYEQYF
.,TRBV5-1,.,TRBJ1-5,TGCGCCAGCAGCTTGATCGGCGGGAATAGCAATCAGCCCCAGCATTTT,CASSLIGGNSNQPQHF
.,TRBV27,.,TRBJ1-1,TGTGCCAGCTTAAGAGGCACTGAAGCTTTCTTT,CASLRGTEAFF
.,TRBV6-2/TRBV6-3,.,TRBJ2-3,TGTGCCAGCAGCAGAACAGTTTGGGGCACAGATACGCAGTATTTT,CASSRTVWGTDTQYF
.,TRBV7-9,.,TRBJ2-1,TGTGCCAGCAGCTCCCGAAGGCGGGGCCCCCTCAATGAGCAGTTCTTC,CASSSRRRGPLNEQFF
.,TRBV2,TRBD1,TRBJ1-2,TGTGCCAGCAATCGACAGGGGCGGACTAACTATGGCTACACCTTC,CASNRQGRTNYGYTF
.,TRBV11-2,TRBD1,TRBJ2-1,TGTGCCAGCAGCCCCCATCTGGGGACAGCTCAATTCAAGCAGTTCTTC,CASSPHLGTAQFKQFF
.,TRBV6-5,.,TRBJ1-4,TGTGCCAGCAGCCCATCGGAGAGCCTTTATGAAAAACTGTTTTTT,CASSPSESLYEKLFF
.,TRBV7-2,.,TRBJ1-5,TGTGCCAGCAGCTTCTCCACTTACAATCAGCCCCAGCATTTT,CASSFSTYNQPQHF
.,TRBV3-1/TRBV3-2,.,TRBJ1-1,TGTGCCAGCAGCCCCTCAGGGTTGAACACTGAAGCTTTCTTT,CASSPSGLNTEAFF
once,TRBV19,TRBD1,TRBJ2-1,TGTGCCAGCAGTGAGAGACAGGGGGGAAATGAGCAGTTCTTC,CASSERQGGNEQFF
.,TRBV20-1,.,TRBJ2-7,TGCAGTGCTAGTCCCAACTGGGGGCGGTACGAGCAGTACTTC,CSASPNWGRYEQYF
once,TRBV19,.,TRBJ1-1,TGTGCCAGTAGTATACTCCGGACAATACTATTCATTCGTATGAACACTGAAGCTTTCTTT,CASSILRTILFIRMNTEAFF
once,TRBV27,TRBD1,TRBJ1-2,TGTGCCAGCAGTCCAAATGCGGGACAGGGGTATGGCTACACCTTC,CASSPNAGQGYGYTF
once,TRBV28,.,TRBJ2-2,TGTGCCACCTCAGGGAGACCGCACAACACCGGGGAGCTGTTTTTT,CATSGRPHNTGELFF
.,TRBV20-1,TRBD1,TRBJ1-2,TGCAGTGCTGGGACAGCCCTTTTCTACACCTTC,CSAGTALFYTF
once,TRBV13,.,TRBJ1-1,TGTGCCAGCAGCCCTTGGAGGACTGAAGCTTTCTTT,CASSPWRTEAFF
once,TRBV5-8,TRBD1,TRBJ1-4,TGTGCCAGCAGCTTACGGATGAGACAGGGCTTAGATGAAAAACTGTTTTTT,CASSLRMRQGLDEKLFF
.,TRBV6-6,.,TRBJ2-2,TGTGCCAGCAGGCCTTGGGACCTCACCGGGGAGCTGTTTTTT,CASRPWDLTGELFF